Described below is a single T cell receptor (beta chain) sequence and its context. This study enrolled people aged roughly 18 to 89 from about two dozen US geographic areas. Participants had their cohort set by participant-reported clinical history. Resolution of symptoms, clearance, or two negative PCRs was present in recovered Cohort 3 donors. This record comes from a study of blood T cell repertoires in COVID-19. Overall study: In each case, the material was cDNA or gDNA derived from T cells, B-cell-depleted T cells, or PBMCs.

The CDR3 runs to 16 residues. Deletions cut 0 bases from V and 1 base from J, with 12 bases between. The germline V gene has CDR1 SGHDT and CDR2 YYEEEE. Generated by immunoSEQ multiplex PCR, the TCRdb table keeps only in-frame clones and is missing some. The table records 250,000 to 300,000 clones, 70% to 90% of them present only once. The rearrangement links TRBV5-6 to TRBJ2-3, with a weak D call TRBD2 (6 bases). Source material: PBMCs or T cells enriched from blood (not recorded which). The sequence was obtained from a woman between 45 and 60 years old who had recovered from COVID-19. DNA of the CDR3: TGTGCCAGCAGCTTGGGACTAGGGTCGGGCACAGATACGCAGTATTTT. Protein sequence: CASSLGLGSGTDTQYF.